The T cell receptor (beta chain) described here comes from a study of blood T cell repertoires in COVID-19. Background on the study: Whether acute or convalescent, the COVID-19 samples came from the United States, Italy and Spain.

Authors' processing steps: Amplification of reference gene primers was used by the study to estimate nucleated cell counts. Using immunoSEQ multiplex PCR, the repertoire was profiled, and TCRdb retains in-frame clones only, with some absent. V and J calls and clone size are as listed in that table; D and trimming were resolved from the DNA. The sample shows 210,000 or so clones, roughly 89% of them seen only once. V was trimmed by 8 bases and J by 7 bases, leaving 17 bases between them. The CDR3 spans 13 residues. Germline V gives CDR1 SNHLY, CDR2 FYNNEI. The V and J genes are TRBV2 and TRBJ1-1, with no clear D. The sequence was obtained from a man aged 35-49 years with acute or convalescent COVID-19. Specimen: peripheral blood. CDR3 in DNA: TGTGCCAGCCGGGTAAGGACTGGCAGTGAAGCTTTCTTT. Protein product: CASRVRTGSEAFF.